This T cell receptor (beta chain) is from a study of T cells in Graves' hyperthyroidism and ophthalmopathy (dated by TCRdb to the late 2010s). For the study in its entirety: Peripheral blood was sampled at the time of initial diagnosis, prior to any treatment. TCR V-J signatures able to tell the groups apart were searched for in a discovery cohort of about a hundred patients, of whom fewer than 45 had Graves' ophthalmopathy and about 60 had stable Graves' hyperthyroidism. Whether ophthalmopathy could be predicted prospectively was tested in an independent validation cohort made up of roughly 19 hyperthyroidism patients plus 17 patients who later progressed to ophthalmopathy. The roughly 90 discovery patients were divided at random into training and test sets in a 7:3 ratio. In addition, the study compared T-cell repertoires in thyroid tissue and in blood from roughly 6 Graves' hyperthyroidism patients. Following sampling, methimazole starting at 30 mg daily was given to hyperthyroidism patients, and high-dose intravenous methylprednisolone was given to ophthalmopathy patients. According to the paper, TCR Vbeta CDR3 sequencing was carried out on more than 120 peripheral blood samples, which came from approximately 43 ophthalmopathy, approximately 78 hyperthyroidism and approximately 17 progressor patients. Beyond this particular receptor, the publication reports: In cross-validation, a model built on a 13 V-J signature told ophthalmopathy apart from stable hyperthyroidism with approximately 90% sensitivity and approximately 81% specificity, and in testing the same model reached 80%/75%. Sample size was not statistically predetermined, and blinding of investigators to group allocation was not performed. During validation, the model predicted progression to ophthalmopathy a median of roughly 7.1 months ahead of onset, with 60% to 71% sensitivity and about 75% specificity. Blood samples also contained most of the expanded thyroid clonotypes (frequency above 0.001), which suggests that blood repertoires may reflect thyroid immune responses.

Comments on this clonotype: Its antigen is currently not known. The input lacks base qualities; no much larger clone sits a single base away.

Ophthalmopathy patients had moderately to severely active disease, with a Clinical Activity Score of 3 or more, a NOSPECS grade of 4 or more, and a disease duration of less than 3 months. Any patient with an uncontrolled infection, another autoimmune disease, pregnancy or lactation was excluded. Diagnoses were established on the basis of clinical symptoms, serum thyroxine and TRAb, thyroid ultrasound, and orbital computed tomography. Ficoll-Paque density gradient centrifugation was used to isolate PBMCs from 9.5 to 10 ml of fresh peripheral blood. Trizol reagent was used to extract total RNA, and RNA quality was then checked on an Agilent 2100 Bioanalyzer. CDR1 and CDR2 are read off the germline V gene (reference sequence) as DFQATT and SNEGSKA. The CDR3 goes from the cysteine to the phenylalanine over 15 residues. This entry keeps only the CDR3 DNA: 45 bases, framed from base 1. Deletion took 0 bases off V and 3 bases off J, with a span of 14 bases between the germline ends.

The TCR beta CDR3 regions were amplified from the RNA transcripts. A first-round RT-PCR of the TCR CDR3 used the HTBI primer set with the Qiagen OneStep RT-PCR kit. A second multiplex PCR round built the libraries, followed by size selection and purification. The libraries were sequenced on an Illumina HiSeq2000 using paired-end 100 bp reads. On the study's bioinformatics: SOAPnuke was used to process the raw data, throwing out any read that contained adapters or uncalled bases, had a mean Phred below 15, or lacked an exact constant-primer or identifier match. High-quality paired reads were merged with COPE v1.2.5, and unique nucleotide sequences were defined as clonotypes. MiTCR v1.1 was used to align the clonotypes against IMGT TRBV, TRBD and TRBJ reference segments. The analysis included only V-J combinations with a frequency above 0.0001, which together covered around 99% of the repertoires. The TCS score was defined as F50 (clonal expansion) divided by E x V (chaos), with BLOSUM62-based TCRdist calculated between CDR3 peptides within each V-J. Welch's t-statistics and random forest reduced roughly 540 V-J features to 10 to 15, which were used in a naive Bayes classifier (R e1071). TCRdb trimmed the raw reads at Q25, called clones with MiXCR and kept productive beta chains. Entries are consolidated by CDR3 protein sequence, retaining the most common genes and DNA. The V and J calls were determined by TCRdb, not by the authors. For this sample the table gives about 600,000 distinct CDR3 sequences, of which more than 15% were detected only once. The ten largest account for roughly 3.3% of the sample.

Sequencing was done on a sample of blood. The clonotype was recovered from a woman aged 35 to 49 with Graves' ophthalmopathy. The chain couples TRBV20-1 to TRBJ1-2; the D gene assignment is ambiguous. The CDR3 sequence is CSAREPGDRDYGYTF. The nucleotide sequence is TGCAGTGCTAGAGAGCCTGGGGATAGAGACTATGGCTACACCTTC.